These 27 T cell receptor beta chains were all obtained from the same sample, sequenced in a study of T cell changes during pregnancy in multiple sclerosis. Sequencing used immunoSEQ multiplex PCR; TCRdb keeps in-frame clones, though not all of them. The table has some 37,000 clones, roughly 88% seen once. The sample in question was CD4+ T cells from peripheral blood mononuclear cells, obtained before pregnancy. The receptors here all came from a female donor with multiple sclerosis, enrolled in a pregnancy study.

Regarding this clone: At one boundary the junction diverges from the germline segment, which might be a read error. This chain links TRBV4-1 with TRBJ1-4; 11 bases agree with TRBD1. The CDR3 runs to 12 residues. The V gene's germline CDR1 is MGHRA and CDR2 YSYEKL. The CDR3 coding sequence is TGCGCCAGCAGCCGGGACAGGGGGAAACAGTTTTTT. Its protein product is CASSRDRGKQFF.

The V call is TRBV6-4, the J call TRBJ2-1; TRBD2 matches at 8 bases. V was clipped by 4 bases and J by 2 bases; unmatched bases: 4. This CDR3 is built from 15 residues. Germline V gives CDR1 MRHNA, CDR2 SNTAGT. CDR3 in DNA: TGTGCCAGCAGTGCGGCGGGAGGCGCCTACAATGAGCAGTTCTTC. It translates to CASSAAGGAYNEQFF.

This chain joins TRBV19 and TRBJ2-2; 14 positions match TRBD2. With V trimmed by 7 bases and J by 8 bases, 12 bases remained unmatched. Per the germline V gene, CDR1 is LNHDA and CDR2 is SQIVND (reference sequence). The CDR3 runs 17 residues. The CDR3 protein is CASNRRGLAGVTGELFF. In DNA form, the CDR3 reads TGTGCCAGTAACAGAAGGGGACTAGCGGGAGTTACGGGGGAGCTGTTTTTT.

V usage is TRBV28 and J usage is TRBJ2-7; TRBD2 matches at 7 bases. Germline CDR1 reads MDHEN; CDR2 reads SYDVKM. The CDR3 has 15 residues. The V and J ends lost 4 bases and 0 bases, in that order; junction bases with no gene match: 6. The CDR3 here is CASSSPQRDSYEQYF. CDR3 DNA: TGTGCCAGCAGTTCACCTCAGCGGGACTCCTACGAGCAGTACTTC.

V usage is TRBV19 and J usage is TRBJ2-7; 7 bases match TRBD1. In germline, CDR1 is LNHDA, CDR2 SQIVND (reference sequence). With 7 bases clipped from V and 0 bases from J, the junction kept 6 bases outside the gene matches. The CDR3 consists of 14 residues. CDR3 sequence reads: CASKIQGNSYEQYF. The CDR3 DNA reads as TGTGCCAGTAAGATACAGGGGAACTCCTACGAGCAGTACTTC.

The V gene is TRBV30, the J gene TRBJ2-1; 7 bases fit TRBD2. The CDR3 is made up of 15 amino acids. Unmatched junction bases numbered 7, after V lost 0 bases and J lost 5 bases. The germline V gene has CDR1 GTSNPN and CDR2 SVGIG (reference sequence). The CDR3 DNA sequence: TGTGCCTGGAGTGTATGGCCAGCGGGAAACAATGAGCAGTTCTTC. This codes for CAWSVWPAGNNEQFF.

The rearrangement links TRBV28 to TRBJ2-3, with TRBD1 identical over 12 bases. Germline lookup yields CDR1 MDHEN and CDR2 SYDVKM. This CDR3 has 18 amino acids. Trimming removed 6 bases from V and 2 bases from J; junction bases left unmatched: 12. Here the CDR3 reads CASRQPGQGAPSTDTQYF. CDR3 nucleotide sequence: TGTGCCAGCAGGCAGCCGGGACAGGGGGCCCCCTCCACAGATACGCAGTATTTT.

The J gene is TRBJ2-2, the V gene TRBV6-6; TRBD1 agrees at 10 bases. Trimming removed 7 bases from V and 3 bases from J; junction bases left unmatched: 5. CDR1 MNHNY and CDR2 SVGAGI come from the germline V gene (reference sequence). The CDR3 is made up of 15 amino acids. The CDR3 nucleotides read TGTGCCAGCACCAGGACAGGGGGGTACACCGGGGAGCTGTTTTTT. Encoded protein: CASTRTGGYTGELFF.

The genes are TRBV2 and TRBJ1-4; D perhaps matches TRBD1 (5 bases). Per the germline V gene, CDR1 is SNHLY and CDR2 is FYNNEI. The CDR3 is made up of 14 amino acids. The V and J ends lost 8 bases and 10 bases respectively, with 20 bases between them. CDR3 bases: TGTGCCAGCGCCGAAATTCCTTCTCAGGGAAAACTGTTTTTT. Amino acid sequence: CASAEIPSQGKLFF.

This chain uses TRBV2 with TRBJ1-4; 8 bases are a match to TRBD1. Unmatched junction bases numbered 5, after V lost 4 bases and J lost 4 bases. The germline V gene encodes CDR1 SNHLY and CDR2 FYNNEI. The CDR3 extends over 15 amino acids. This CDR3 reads CASSGGTGRNEKLFF. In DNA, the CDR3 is TGTGCCAGCAGTGGGGGGACAGGCCGTAATGAAAAACTGTTTTTT.

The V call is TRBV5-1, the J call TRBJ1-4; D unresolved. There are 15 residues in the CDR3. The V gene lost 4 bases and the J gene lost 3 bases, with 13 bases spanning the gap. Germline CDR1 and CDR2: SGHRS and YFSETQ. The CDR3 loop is CASSDEEGSNEKLFF. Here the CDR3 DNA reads TGCGCCAGCAGCGATGAGGAGGGATCTAATGAAAAACTGTTTTTT.

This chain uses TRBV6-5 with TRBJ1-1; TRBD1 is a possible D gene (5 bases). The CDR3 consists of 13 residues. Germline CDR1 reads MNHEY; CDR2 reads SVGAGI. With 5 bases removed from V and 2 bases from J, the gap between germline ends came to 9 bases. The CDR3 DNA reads TGTGCCAGCAGTGAACAGGTCAACACTGAAGCTTTCTTT. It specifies CASSEQVNTEAFF.

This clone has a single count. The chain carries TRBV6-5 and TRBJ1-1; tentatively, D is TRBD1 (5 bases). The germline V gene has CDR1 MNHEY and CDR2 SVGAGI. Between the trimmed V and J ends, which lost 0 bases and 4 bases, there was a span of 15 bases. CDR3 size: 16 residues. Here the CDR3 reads CASSYSRGTRTTEAFF. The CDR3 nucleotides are TGTGCCAGCAGTTACTCCCGGGGGACCCGAACCACTGAAGCTTTCTTT.

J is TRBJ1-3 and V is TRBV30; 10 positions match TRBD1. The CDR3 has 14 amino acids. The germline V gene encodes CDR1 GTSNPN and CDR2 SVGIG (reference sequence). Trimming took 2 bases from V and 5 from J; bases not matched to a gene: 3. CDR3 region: CAWSPGQGRNTIYF. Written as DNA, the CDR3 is TGTGCCTGGAGTCCGGGACAGGGGAGAAACACCATATATTTT.

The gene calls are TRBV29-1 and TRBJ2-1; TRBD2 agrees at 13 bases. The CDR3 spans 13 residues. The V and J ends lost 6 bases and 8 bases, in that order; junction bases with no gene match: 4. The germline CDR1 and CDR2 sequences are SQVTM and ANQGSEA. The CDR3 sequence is CSVRTSGSDEQFF. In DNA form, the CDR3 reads TGCAGCGTCCGGACTAGCGGGAGCGATGAGCAGTTCTTC.

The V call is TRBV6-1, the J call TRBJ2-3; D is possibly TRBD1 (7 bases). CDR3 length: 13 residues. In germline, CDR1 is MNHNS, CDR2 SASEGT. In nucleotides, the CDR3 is TGTGGGAGGAGGGGGCTAGACACAGATACGCAGTATTTT. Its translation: CGRRGLDTDTQYF.

The CDR3 region has the DNA TGTGCCAGCAGTGGGAGGACTAGCGTGGGCACCGGGGAGCTGTTTTTT. Its protein product is CASSGRTSVGTGELFF. The chain links TRBV2 to TRBJ2-2; the match to TRBD2 covers 9 bases. CDR3 length: 16 amino acids. From germline, CDR1 is SNHLY and CDR2 FYNNEI. Losses at the gene ends were 4 bases for V and 4 bases for J; bases not matched to a gene: 7.

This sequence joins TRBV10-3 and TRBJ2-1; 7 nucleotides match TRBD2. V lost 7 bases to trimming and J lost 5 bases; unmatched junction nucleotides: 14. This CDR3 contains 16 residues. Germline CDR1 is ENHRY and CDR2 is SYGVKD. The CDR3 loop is CAINPSGTGRDNEQFF. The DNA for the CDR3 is TGTGCCATCAACCCTAGCGGAACCGGTAGGGACAATGAGCAGTTCTTC.

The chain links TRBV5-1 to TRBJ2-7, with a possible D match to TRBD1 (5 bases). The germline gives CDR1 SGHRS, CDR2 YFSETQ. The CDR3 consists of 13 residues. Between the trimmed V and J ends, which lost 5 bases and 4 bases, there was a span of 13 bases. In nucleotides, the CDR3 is TGCGCCAGCAGGGCAGGGTCGATATACGAGCAGTACTTC. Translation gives CASRAGSIYEQYF.

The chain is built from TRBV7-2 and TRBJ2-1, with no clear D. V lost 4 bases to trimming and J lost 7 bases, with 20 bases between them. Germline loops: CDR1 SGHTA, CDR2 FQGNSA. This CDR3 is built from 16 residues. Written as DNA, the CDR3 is TGTGCCAGCAGCTCCTGGGCCACAGTCCCGACAAATGAGCAGTTCTTC. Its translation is CASSSWATVPTNEQFF.

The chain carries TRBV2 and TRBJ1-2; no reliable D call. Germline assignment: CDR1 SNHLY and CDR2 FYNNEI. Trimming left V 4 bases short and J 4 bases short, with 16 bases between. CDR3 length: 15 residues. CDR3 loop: CASSAKAPELYGYTF. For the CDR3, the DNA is TGTGCCAGCAGTGCCAAAGCACCCGAACTCTATGGCTACACCTTC.

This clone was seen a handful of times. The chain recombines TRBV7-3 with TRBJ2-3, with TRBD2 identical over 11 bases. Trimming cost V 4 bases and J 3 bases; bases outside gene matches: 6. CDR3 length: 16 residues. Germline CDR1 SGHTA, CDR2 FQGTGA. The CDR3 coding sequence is TGTGCCAGCAGCTCCGGACTAGCGGGCTCTACAGATACGCAGTATTTT. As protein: CASSSGLAGSTDTQYF.

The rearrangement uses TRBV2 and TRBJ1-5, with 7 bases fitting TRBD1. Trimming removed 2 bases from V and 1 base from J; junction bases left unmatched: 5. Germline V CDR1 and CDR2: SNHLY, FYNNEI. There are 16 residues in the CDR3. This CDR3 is CASSEQGVMSNQPQHF. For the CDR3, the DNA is TGTGCCAGCAGTGAACAGGGGGTCATGAGCAATCAGCCCCAGCATTTT.

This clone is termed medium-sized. The CDR3 loop is CASSQGIQGEREKLFF. The CDR3, as DNA: TGTGCCAGCAGCCAAGGGATACAGGGGGAAAGGGAAAAACTGTTTTTT. The chain is built from TRBV4-2 and TRBJ1-4; TRBD1 matches at 8 bases. CDR1 and CDR2 (germline): LGHNA, YNFKEQ. The CDR3 is 16 residues long. After removal of 1 base from V and 8 bases from J, the junction contained 9 bases not matched to a gene.

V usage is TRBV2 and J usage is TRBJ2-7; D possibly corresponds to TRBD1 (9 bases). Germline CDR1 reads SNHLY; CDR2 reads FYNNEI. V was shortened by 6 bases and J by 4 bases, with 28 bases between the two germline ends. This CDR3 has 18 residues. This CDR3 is CASRKGTGTGTRLYEQYF. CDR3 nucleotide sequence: TGTGCCAGCAGGAAGGGGACAGGGACCGGGACTAGGCTGTACGAGCAGTACTTC.

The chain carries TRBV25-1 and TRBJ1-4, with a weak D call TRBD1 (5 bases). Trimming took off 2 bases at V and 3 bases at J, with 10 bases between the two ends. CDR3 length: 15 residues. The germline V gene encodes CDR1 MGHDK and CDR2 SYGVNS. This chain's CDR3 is CASSEGDSANEKLFF. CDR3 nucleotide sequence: TGTGCCAGCAGTGAAGGGGACTCCGCTAATGAAAAACTGTTTTTT. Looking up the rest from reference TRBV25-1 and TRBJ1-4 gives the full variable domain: EADIYQTPRYLVIGTGKKITLECSQTMGHDKMYWYQQDPGMELHLIHYSYGVNSTEKGDLSSESTVSRIRTEHFPLTLESARPSHTSQYLCASSEGDSANEKLFFGSGTQLSVL.

The CDR3 nucleotides are TGTGCCAGTAGTATCCCGTACAGGGGCCGGGGTCAGCCCCAGCATTTT. It is translated as CASSIPYRGRGQPQHF. The J gene is TRBJ1-5, the V gene TRBV19, with 7 bases matching TRBD1. V trimming: 3 bases; J trimming: 6 bases; junction bases outside the gene matches: 11. Germline CDR1 and CDR2: LNHDA and SQIVND (reference sequence). The CDR3 is made up of 16 amino acids. Looking up the rest from reference TRBV19 and TRBJ1-5 gives the full variable domain: DGGITQSPKYLFRKEGQNVTLSCEQNLNHDAMYWYRQDPGQGLRLIYYSQIVNDFQKGDIAEGYSVSREKKESFPLTVTSAQKNPTAFYLCASSIPYRGRGQPQHFGDGTRLSIL.